This T cell receptor beta chain appears in the sequencing data of a study of a mutant IDH1 vaccine in newly diagnosed glioma (dated by TCRdb to the early 2020s). Broadly, across the study: Vaccination was initiated 4-6 weeks after radiotherapy alone, or concurrently with temozolomide cycles in the chemotherapy-containing groups. Prior to enrollment, patients had been given standard therapy consisting of radiotherapy alone, temozolomide alone, or radiochemotherapy with temozolomide, with the combination given to most patients. Visit V12 was the week-35 safety follow-up and visit V13 was the week-47 end of study. Peripheral blood samples were drawn at six visits, namely V03 (baseline), V05, V07, V10, V12 and V13. Of the approximately 34 treated patients, around 62% were male and roughly 38% were female, and a mean age of around 40 years was recorded. For exploratory analyses, about 25 treated patients had longitudinal TCRB deep sequencing done wherever samples were available. Paper-wide results and their limitations: No apparent relationship was observed between pseudoprogression and alterations in the top peripheral T cell clonotypes detected by TCRB sequencing. Availability determined which PBMC samples were chosen for TCRB deep sequencing. It was noted by the authors that analyses of patient blood samples could not be reproduced owing to sample limitations. Vaccine-induced immune responses across multiple MHC alleles were detected in about 92% of patients.

Taken from cysteine to phenylalanine, the CDR3 has 14 residues. Only the CDR3 part of the read is kept: 42 bases, read in frame from the first base. After removal of 1 base from V and 5 bases from J, the junction retains 2 bases not matched to a gene. As encoded in the germline V gene, CDR1 is LGHNT while CDR2 is FRNRAP. Receptor libraries were prepared by the immunoSEQ multiplex PCR assay. Following the manufacturer's protocol, the hsTCRB Kit was used to amplify rearranged TCR beta chain sequences. Sequencing of TCRB libraries was carried out on an Illumina MiSeq. On the study's bioinformatics: The kit vendor's proprietary platform handled demultiplexing, trimming and gene mapping. TCRdb carries this immuneACCESS record with in-frame sequences only. Its versions omit some clonotypes, under half of them owing to an unresolved V gene in the studies checked, with the rest unexplained. V, J and clone size were drawn from that table, and D and trimming were deduced from the DNA. Within this sample are 35,000 to 45,000 clones, with 65% to 80% of them counted one time only. Of the sample, roughly 10% is held by the ten largest clones.

In light of the paper, this sample's time point label describes: week 47, end of study. Each vaccine dose was 300 ug of a 20-mer mutant IDH1 peptide in Montanide, given subcutaneously with topical imiquimod. Patients were given eight vaccinations, in weeks 1, 3, 5, 7, 11, 15, 19 and 23, which matched visits V03 through V10. Newly diagnosed WHO grade 3 or 4 IDH1-mutant astrocytomas showing loss of nuclear ATRX were present in the donors. The samples were drawn from NOA16, a multicentre, single-arm, open-label phase I trial in Germany that tested a mutant IDH1 peptide vaccine in humans for the first time. Genomic DNA for TCRB sequencing was extracted from EDTA blood using the DNeasy Blood and Tissue Kit. In regard to this clone: Its antigen is currently not known. No base-level quality is on record; no much larger clone is a single base apart.

Material: PBMCs, obtained from a glioma patient whose treatment included an IDH1 peptide vaccine. This TCR was recovered from a man aged 40-50 years with glioma. The sequence joins TRBV12-5 to TRBJ2-1; 7 bases in the middle match TRBD1. Here the CDR3 is given as CASGLGQGDNEQFF. The DNA is TGTGCTAGTGGTTTGGGGCAGGGGGACAATGAGCAGTTCTTC.